This TCR beta chain was profiled in a study of T cells in Graves' hyperthyroidism and ophthalmopathy. General study findings and limits: In the blood, most expanded thyroid clonotypes above 0.001 appeared as well.

This clonotype was counted ten times or more. Its antigen is not identified. The CDR3 regions of TCR beta were amplified from RNA transcripts. The TCR CDR3 first-round RT-PCR relied on the HTBI primer set. TCRdb re-called the multiplex PCR reads with MiXCR, one entry per CDR3 protein. The sample records around 300,000 distinct CDR3 sequences, 13% being singletons. The V gene's germline CDR1 is SGHAT and CDR2 FQNNGV. This CDR3 comprises 16 residues. V was shortened by 5 bases and J by 1 base, with 18 bases between the two germline ends. The sample comprised blood. The V and J genes are TRBV11-2 and TRBJ2-7, with D possibly matching TRBD1 (5 bases). The receptor comes from a woman in her twenties or thirties with Graves' hyperthyroidism that later progressed to Graves' ophthalmopathy. For the CDR3, the DNA is TGTGCCAGCAGCGGCGACAGTTCGGGCCGATCCTACGAGCAGTACTTC. Translation: CASSGDSSGRSYEQYF.